The T cell receptor (beta chain) described here comes from a study of shared T cell receptors in the human thymus. CDR1 and CDR2 from the germline V gene are SGHKS and YYEKEE (reference sequence). J was trimmed by 3 bases and V by 4 bases; bases with no gene match: 2. This CDR3 region has 13 residues. Some clones are missing from TCRdb's copy, which holds only in-frame ones; the method was immunoSEQ multiplex PCR. Of almost 550,000 clones in the sample, 75% to 85% are singletons; the top ten hold 0.013%. These records were also assigned to another study, of human thymus T cells. That paper notes: The sample donors, healthy Finnish infants, were having corrective surgery for congenital heart defects. V and J gene usage appeared biased in thymic and blood repertoires.

The chain combines TRBV5-5 with TRBJ2-3; 7 bases are a match to TRBD2. The source of this sequence is a boy younger than two with a congenital heart defect. Sequenced: thymocytes. DNA for the CDR3: TGTGCCAGCAGCGGGGGGGGTACAGATACGCAGTATTTT. This gives the protein CASSGGGTDTQYF.